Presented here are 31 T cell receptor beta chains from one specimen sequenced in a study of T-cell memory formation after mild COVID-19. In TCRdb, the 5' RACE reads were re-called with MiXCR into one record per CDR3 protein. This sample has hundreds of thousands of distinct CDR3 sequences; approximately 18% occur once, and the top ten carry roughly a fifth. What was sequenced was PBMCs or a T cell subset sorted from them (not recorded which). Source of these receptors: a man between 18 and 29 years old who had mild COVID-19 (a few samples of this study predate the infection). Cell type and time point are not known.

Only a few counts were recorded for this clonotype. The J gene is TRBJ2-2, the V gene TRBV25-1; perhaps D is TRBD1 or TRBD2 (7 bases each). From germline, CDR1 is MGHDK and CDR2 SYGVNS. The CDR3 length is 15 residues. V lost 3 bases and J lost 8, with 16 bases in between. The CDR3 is CASSDPGTAGGELFF. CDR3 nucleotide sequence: TGTGCCAGCAGTGATCCCGGGACAGCGGGGGGGGAGCTGTTTTTT.

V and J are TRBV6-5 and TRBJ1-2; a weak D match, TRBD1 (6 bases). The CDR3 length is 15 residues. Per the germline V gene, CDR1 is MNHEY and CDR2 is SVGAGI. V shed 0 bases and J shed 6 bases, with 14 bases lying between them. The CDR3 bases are TGTGCCAGCAGTTACTCGAGGGGGGCTCCTGATGGCTACACCTTC. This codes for CASSYSRGAPDGYTF.

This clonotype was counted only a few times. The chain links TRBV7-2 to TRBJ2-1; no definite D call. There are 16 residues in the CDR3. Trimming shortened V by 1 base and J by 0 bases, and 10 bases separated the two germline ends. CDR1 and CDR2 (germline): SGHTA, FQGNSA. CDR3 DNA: TGTGCCAGCAGCTTAGGCCAGAGCGCCTCCTACAATGAGCAGTTCTTC. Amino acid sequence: CASSLGQSASYNEQFF. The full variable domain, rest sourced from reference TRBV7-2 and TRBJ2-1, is GAGVSQSPSNKVTEKGKDVELRCDPISGHTALYWYRQSLGQGLEFLIYFQGNSAPDKSGLPSDRFSAERTGGSVSTLTIQRTQQEDSAVYLCASSLGQSASYNEQFFGPGTRLTVL.

The CDR3 is CASRDGQNEQFF. CDR3 DNA: TGTGCCAGCAGAGACGGACAGAATGAGCAGTTCTTC. The genes are TRBV3-1 and TRBJ2-1; D is possibly TRBD1 (6 bases). The germline gives CDR1 LGHDT, CDR2 YNNKEL (reference sequence). V lost 6 bases to trimming and J lost 7 bases, with 10 bases between them. CDR3 length: 12 residues.

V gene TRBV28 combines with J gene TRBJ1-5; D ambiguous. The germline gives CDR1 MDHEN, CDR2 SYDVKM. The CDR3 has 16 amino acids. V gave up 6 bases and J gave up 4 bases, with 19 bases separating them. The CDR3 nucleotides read TGTGCCAGCAGATCCTACCGGGCGCAGGAAAATCAGCCCCAGCATTTT. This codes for CASRSYRAQENQPQHF.

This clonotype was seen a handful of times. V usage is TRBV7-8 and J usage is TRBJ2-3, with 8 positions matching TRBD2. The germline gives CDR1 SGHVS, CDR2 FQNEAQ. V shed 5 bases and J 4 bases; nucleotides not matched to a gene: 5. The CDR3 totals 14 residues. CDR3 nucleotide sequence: TGTGCCAGCAGCCCCGCGGGGGGCTCAGATACGCAGTATTTT. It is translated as CASSPAGGSDTQYF.

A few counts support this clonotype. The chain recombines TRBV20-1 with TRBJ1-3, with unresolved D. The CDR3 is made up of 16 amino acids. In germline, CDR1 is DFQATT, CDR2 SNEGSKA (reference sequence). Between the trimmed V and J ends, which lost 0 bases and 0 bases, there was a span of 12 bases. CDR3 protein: CSAREAGRDSGNTIYF. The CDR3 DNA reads TGCAGTGCTAGAGAGGCGGGAAGGGACTCTGGAAACACCATATATTTT.

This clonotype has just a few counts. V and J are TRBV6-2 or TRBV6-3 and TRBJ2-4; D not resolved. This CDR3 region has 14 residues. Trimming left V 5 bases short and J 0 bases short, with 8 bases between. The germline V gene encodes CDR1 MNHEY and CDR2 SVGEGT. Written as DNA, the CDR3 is TGTGCCAGCAGTATCAACTCAGCCAAAAACATTCAGTACTTC. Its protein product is CASSINSAKNIQYF.

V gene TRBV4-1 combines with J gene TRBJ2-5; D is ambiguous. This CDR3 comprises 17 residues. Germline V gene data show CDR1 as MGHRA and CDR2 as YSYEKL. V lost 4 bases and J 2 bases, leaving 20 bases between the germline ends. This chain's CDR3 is CASSRPGRQDLQETQYF. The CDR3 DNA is TGCGCCAGCAGCCGCCCCGGACGACAAGACCTACAAGAGACCCAGTACTTC.

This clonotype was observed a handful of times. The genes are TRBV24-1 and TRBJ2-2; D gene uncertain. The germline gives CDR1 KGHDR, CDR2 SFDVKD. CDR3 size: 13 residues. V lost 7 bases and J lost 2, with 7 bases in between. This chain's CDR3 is CATRAPNTGELFF. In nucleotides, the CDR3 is TGTGCCACCAGGGCACCAAACACCGGGGAGCTGTTTTTT.

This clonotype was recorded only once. The CDR3 loop is CASSRDRVEQYV. CDR3 nucleotide sequence: TGTGCCAGCAGTCGGGACAGGGTCGAGCAGTACGTC. The rearrangement joins TRBV2 to TRBJ2-7; 9 nucleotides match TRBD1. This CDR3 is 12 amino acids long. V shed 5 bases, J shed 6 bases, and the junction held 2 bases outside the gene matches. Germline V gives CDR1 SNHLY, CDR2 FYNNEI.

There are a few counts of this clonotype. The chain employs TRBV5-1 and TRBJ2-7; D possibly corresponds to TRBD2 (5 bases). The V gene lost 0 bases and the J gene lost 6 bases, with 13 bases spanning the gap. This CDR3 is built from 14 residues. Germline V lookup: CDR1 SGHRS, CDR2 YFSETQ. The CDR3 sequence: CASSLGSGFSEQYF. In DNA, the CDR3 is TGCGCCAGCAGCTTGGGTTCGGGGTTCTCCGAGCAGTACTTC.

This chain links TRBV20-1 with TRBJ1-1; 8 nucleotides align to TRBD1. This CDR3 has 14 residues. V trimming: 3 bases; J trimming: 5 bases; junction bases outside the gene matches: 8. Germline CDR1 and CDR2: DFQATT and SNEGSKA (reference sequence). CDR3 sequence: CSASQGAMGTEAFF. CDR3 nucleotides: TGCAGTGCTAGTCAGGGGGCAATGGGGACTGAAGCTTTCTTT.

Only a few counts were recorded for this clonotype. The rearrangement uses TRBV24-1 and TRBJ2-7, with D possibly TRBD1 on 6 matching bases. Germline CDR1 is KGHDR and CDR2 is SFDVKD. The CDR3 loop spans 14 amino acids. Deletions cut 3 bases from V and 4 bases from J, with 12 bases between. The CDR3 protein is CATSDGDMGYEQYF. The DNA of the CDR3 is TGTGCCACCAGTGATGGGGACATGGGTTACGAGCAGTACTTC.

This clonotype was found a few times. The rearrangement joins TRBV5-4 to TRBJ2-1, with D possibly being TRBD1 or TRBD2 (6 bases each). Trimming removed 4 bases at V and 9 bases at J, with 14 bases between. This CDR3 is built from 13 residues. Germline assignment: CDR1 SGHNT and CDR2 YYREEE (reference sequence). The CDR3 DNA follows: TGTGCCAGCAGCGCGGGGACATCAAGTGAGCAGTTCTTC. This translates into CASSAGTSSEQFF.

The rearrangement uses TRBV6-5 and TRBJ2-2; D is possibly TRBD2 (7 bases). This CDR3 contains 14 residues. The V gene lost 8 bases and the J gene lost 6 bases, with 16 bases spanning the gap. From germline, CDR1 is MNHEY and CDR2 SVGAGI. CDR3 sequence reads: CASFGGGLSGELFF. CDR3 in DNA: TGTGCCAGCTTTGGCGGGGGCTTATCCGGGGAGCTGTTTTTT.

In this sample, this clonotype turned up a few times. CDR3 residues: CAWSRSHTGDPYEQYF. The CDR3 DNA follows: TGTGCCTGGAGCCGATCGCATACAGGGGACCCCTACGAGCAGTACTTC. The chain employs TRBV30 and TRBJ2-7, with TRBD1 matching 7 bases. Germline lookup yields CDR1 GTSNPN and CDR2 SVGIG (reference sequence). The CDR3 contains 16 residues. V lost 3 bases and J lost 2; bases outside the gene matches: 13.

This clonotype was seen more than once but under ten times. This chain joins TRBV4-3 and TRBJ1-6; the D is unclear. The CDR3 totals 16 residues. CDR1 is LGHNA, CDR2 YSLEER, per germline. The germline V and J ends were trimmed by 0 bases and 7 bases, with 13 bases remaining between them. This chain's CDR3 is CASSQEYGRWNSPLHF. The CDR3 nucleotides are TGCGCCAGCAGCCAAGAGTACGGGCGATGGAATTCACCCCTCCACTTT.

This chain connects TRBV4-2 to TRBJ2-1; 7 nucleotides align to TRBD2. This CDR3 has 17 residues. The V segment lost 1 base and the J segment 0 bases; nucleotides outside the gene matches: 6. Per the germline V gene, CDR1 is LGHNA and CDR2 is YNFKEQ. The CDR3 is CASSQGGGGSSYNEQFF. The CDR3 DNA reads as TGTGCCAGCAGCCAAGGGGGCGGCGGGAGCTCCTACAATGAGCAGTTCTTC.

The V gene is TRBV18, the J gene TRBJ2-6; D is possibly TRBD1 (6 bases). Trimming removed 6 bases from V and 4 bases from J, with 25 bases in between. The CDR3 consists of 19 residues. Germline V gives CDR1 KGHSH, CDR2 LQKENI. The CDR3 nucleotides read TGTGCCAGCTCGCCCCAACTCTCCCCCGTGGGGGCCGGGGCCAACGTCCTGACTTTC. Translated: CASSPQLSPVGAGANVLTF.

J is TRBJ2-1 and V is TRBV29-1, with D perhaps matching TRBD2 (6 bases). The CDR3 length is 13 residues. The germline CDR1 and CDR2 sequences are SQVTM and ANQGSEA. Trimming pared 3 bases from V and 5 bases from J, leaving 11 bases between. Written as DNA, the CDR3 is TGCAGCGTTGAGGAGGGAACCCACAATGAGCAGTTCTTC. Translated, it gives CSVEEGTHNEQFF.

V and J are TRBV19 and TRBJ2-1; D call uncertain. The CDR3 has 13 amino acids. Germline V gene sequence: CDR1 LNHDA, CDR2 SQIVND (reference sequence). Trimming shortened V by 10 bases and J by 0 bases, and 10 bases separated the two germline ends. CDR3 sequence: CATGSSSYNEQFF. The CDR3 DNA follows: TGTGCCACCGGCTCCAGCTCCTACAATGAGCAGTTCTTC.

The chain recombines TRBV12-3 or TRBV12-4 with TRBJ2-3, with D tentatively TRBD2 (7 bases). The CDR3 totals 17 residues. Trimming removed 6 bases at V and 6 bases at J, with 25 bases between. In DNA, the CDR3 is TGTGCCAGCAGCGATCTGTTCAGAACGGGGGGCGAGGATACGCAGTATTTT. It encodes CASSDLFRTGGEDTQYF.

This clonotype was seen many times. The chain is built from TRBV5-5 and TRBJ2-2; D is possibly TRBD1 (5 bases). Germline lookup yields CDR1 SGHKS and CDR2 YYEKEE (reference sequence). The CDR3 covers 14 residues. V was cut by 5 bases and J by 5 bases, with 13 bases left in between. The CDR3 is CASRLDSWTGELFF. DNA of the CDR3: TGTGCCAGCAGACTTGACAGTTGGACCGGGGAGCTGTTTTTT.

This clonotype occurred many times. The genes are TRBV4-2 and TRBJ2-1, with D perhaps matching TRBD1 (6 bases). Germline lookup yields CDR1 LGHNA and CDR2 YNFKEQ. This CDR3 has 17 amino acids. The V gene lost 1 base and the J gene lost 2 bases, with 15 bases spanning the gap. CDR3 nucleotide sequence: TGTGCCAGCAGCCAAGTCGGGCAGGGGAATGCCTACAATGAGCAGTTCTTC. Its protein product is CASSQVGQGNAYNEQFF.

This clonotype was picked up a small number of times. The CDR3 region has the DNA TGTGCCAGCAATCCCCGGAACAGGGGCGACGAGCAGTACTTC. Protein sequence: CASNPRNRGDEQYF. V gene TRBV12-3 or TRBV12-4 combines with J gene TRBJ2-7; 7 positions match TRBD1. The CDR3 extends over 14 amino acids. Trimming took 7 bases from V and 5 from J; bases not matched to a gene: 11.

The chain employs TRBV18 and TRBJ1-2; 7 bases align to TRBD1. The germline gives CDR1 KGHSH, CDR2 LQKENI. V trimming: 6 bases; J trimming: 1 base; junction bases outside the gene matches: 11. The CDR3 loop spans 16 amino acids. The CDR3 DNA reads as TGTGCCAGCTCCCCCGGGACAGCGGTAAATAACTATGGCTACACCTTC. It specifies CASSPGTAVNNYGYTF.

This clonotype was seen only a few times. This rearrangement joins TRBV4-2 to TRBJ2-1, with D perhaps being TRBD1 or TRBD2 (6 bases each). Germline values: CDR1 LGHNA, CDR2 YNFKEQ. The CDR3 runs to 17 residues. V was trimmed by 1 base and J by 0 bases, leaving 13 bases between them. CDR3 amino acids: CASSQALGGSSYNEQFF. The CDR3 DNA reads TGTGCCAGCAGCCAAGCCTTAGGGGGGAGCTCCTACAATGAGCAGTTCTTC.

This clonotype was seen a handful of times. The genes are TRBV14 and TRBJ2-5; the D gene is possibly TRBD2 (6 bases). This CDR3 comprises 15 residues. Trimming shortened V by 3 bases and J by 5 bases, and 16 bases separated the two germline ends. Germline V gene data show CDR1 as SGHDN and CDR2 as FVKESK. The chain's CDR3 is CASSHSSPGRETQYF. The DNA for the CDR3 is TGTGCCAGCAGCCACTCATCCCCGGGGAGGGAGACCCAGTACTTC.

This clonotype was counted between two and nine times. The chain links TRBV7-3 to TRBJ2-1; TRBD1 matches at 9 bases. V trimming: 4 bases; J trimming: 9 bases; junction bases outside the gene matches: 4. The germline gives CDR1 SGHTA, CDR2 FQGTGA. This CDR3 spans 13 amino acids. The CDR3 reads CASSSGQGGEQFF. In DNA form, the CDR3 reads TGTGCCAGCAGCTCGGGACAGGGCGGTGAGCAGTTCTTC.

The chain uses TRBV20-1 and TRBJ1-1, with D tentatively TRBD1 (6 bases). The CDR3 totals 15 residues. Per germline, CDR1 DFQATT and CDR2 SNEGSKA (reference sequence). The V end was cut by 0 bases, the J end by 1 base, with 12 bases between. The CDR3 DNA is TGCAGTGCTAGAGAAGGACAGACTACGAACACTGAAGCTTTCTTT. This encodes CSAREGQTTNTEAFF.